Below are 8 T cell receptor beta chains sequenced from a single sample in a study of control samples from healthy donors and cancer patients. The protocol was immunoSEQ multiplex PCR, while the TCRdb copy is restricted to in-frame clones and leaves out a portion. The sample has tens of thousands of clones, roughly three quarters seen once. Material for sequencing was formalin-fixed, paraffin-embedded tissue. All receptors derive from a male donor with melanoma.

The count of this clone is one. The chain joins TRBV5-5 to TRBJ2-3; 12 bases map to TRBD2. Germline V gene lookup returns CDR1 SGHKS and CDR2 YYEKEE (reference sequence). The J segment lost 2 bases and the V segment lost 4 bases, leaving 5 bases of the junction unmatched. This CDR3 has 16 residues. Here the CDR3 DNA reads TGTGCCAGCAGCAGCGGACTAGCGGGAACCACAGATACGCAGTATTTT. Protein: CASSSGLAGTTDTQYF.

The chain uses TRBV29-1 and TRBJ2-4, with 7 positions matching TRBD1. Trimming removed 4 bases from V and 11 bases from J; junction bases left unmatched: 5. This CDR3 is 11 amino acids long. Germline CDR1 is SQVTM and CDR2 is ANQGSEA. This CDR3 reads CSVGQGGFQYF. CDR3 DNA: TGCAGCGTTGGACAGGGCGGGTTTCAGTACTTC.

This clone was observed many times. Other nucleotide sequences from this sample produce the same CDR3. The chain recombines TRBV7-2 with TRBJ2-5, with D maybe TRBD2 (5 bases). The germline V and J ends were trimmed by 8 bases and 5 bases, with 18 bases remaining between them. Per germline, CDR1 SGHTA and CDR2 FQGNSA. The CDR3 sequence is 14 residues long. DNA for the CDR3: TGTGCCAGCTCACTGGCCGGGGATCAGGAGACCCAGTACTTC. Translation gives CASSLAGDQETQYF.

The rearrangement joins TRBV2 to TRBJ2-2; the D gene is possibly TRBD1 (6 bases). V lost 4 bases and J 1 base, leaving 13 bases between the germline ends. The CDR3 has 16 amino acids. CDR1 SNHLY and CDR2 FYNNEI come from the germline V gene. The CDR3 DNA reads TGTGCCAGCAGTGGGGGGCTGACGCAGAACACCGGGGAGCTGTTTTTT. The encoded protein is CASSGGLTQNTGELFF. The complete variable domain, with remaining parts taken from reference TRBV2 and TRBJ2-2, reads EPEVTQTPSHQVTQMGQEVILRCVPISNHLYFYWYRQILGQKVEFLVSFYNNEISEKSEIFDDQFSVERPDGSNFTLKIRSTKLEDSAMYFCASSGGLTQNTGELFFGEGSRLTVL.

This chain joins TRBV7-8 and TRBJ2-5, with 7 bases lining up with TRBD1. This CDR3 has 13 residues. The ends lost 5 bases at V and 3 bases at J; junction bases unmatched: 3. Germline CDR1 SGHVS, CDR2 FQNEAQ. This CDR3 reads CASSADREETQYF. CDR3 in DNA: TGTGCCAGCAGCGCCGACAGGGAAGAGACCCAGTACTTC.

The sample holds one count of this clone. J is TRBJ2-5 and V is TRBV7-9; TRBD1 matches 7 bases. The CDR3 has 14 amino acids. Germline CDR1 is SEHNR and CDR2 is FQNEAQ (reference sequence). V lost 5 bases and J lost 3; bases outside the gene matches: 6. In DNA, the CDR3 is TGTGCCAGCAGCACGACAGGGTGGGAAGAGACCCAGTACTTC. Translating gives CASSTTGWEETQYF.

The V call is TRBV20-1, the J call TRBJ2-7; TRBD1 might be the D (5 bases). The CDR3 spans 11 residues. Trimming took off 5 bases at V and 5 bases at J, with 10 bases between the two ends. The germline gives CDR1 DFQATT, CDR2 SNEGSKA (reference sequence). CDR3 amino acids: CSAARVDEQYF. The CDR3, as DNA: TGCAGTGCTGCCAGGGTCGACGAGCAGTACTTC.

The chain recombines TRBV18 with TRBJ2-1, with 7 bases identical to TRBD1. Germline V lookup: CDR1 KGHSH, CDR2 LQKENI. The junction had 4 bases not matched to a gene; V was cut back by 2 bases and J by 3 bases. This CDR3 has 15 amino acids. The CDR3 loop is CASSPTQGNYNEQFF. The CDR3 coding sequence is TGTGCCAGCTCACCAACACAGGGGAACTACAATGAGCAGTTCTTC.